The 20 T cell receptor beta chains below all came from one sample that was sequenced in a study of T and B cells in COVID-19 patients. BIOMED2 TRB-A/B primer pools were used in multiplex TRB PCR. TCRdb itself ran the multiplex PCR reads through MiXCR, one entry per CDR3 protein. The sample has over 600 distinct CDR3 sequences, 25% to 35% seen once. From blood, about 240-500 ng of genomic DNA served as TRB template. The source material was blood. These receptors all come from a human donor with active COVID-19. The donor label of this sample is uncertain.

V usage is TRBV20-1 and J usage is TRBJ2-1, with 11 bases matching TRBD2. The junction had 9 bases not matched to a gene; V was cut back by 4 bases and J by 7 bases. CDR3 size: 15 residues. In germline, CDR1 is DFQATT, CDR2 SNEGSKA (reference sequence). The CDR3 is CSAKPLAGGGNEQFF. The CDR3 coding sequence is TGCAGTGCTAAGCCCCTAGCGGGAGGCGGGAATGAGCAGTTCTTC.

In this sample, this clonotype is medium-sized. One end of the junction does not line up with germline, which may come from a read error. The chain joins TRBV11-2 to TRBJ2-3; a possible D gene is TRBD2 (5 bases). This CDR3 has 15 residues. Germline-derived CDR1 and CDR2 are SGHAT and FQNNGV. CDR3 amino acids: CASSRRDAGRDMQYF. CDR3 DNA: TGTGCCAGCAGCCGTAGGGATGCGGGCCGGGATATGCAGTATTTT.

The chain employs TRBV13 and TRBJ1-3; 7 bases are a match to TRBD1. Germline CDR1 PRHDT, CDR2 FYEKMQ (reference sequence). The CDR3 length is 18 residues. The trim removed 6 bases at V and 0 bases at J, leaving 14 bases unmatched. CDR3 sequence: CASRLEGADQSSGNTIYF. The CDR3 nucleotides are TGTGCCAGCAGACTAGAGGGGGCAGACCAATCCTCTGGAAACACCATATATTTT.

In this sample, this clonotype is medium-sized. The V gene is TRBV10-2, the J gene TRBJ2-3; the match to TRBD2 covers 12 bases. The CDR3 runs to 17 residues. V shed 3 bases, J shed 2 bases, and the junction held 6 bases outside the gene matches. Germline assignment: CDR1 WSHSY and CDR2 SAAADI. The CDR3 bases are TGCGCCAGCAGTGATTGGACTAGCGGGACTTACACAGATACGCAGTATTTT. Translating gives CASSDWTSGTYTDTQYF.

This clonotype has just a few counts. The chain uses TRBV5-5 and TRBJ2-5, with 16 bases identical to TRBD2. The CDR3 extends over 16 amino acids. V shed 5 bases, J shed 2 bases, and the junction held 3 bases outside the gene matches. Germline V gives CDR1 SGHKS, CDR2 YYEKEE (reference sequence). CDR3 residues: CASRLGLAGGQETQYF. The CDR3 region has the DNA TGTGCCAGCAGGCTGGGACTAGCGGGAGGGCAAGAGACCCAGTACTTC.

This clonotype is classed as medium-sized. V usage is TRBV7-2 and J usage is TRBJ1-2; D is unresolved. From germline, CDR1 is SGHTA and CDR2 FQGNSA. The CDR3 covers 14 residues. Trimming pared 0 bases from V and 4 bases from J, leaving 9 bases between. In DNA form, the CDR3 reads TGTGCCAGCAGCTTAGCGGGTTCGGGCTATGGCTACACCTTC. Translation: CASSLAGSGYGYTF.

By frequency in the sample, this clonotype is large. The V gene is TRBV27, the J gene TRBJ2-6; the D is unclear. CDR1 is MNHEY, CDR2 SMNVEV, per germline (reference sequence). The CDR3 is made up of 12 amino acids. Trimming left V 6 bases short and J 4 bases short, with 4 bases between. The CDR3 bases are TGTGCCAGCAGGGGAGGGGCCAACGTCCTGACTTTC. Translating it yields CASRGGANVLTF. Filled out from reference TRBV27 and TRBJ2-6, the complete variable domain reads EAQVTQNPRYLITVTGKKLTVTCSQNMNHEYMSWYRQDPGLGLRQIYYSMNVEVTDKGDVPEGYKVSRKEKRNFPLILESPSPNQTSLYFCASRGGANVLTFGAGSRLTVL.

This clonotype is large. The chain recombines TRBV6-2 or TRBV6-3 with TRBJ2-2; a weak D match, TRBD1 (5 bases). The CDR3 has 17 residues. V lost 7 bases, J lost 6 bases, and 24 bases lay in between. Germline V gene lookup returns CDR1 MNHEY and CDR2 SVGEGT. As DNA, the CDR3 is TGTGCCAGCACCTTCTGGCGGCTTAGACAGTCACCCGGGGAGCTGTTTTTT. It translates to CASTFWRLRQSPGELFF.

This clonotype is categorized as large. The rearrangement uses TRBV6-5 and TRBJ1-2; D call uncertain. The CDR3 is made up of 14 amino acids. Trimming removed 4 bases at V and 2 bases at J, with 11 bases between. Germline values: CDR1 MNHEY, CDR2 SVGAGI. CDR3 coding DNA: TGTGCCAGCAGTTCTCTGGGCCCAAACTATGGCTACACCTTC. It is translated as CASSSLGPNYGYTF.

CDR3 amino acids: CSGGQWVPYNEQFF. CDR3 DNA sequence: TGCAGCGGTGGGCAGTGGGTACCCTACAATGAGCAGTTCTTC. The gene calls are TRBV29-1 and TRBJ2-1, with D unresolved. The CDR3 is 14 residues long. V lost 7 bases, J lost 2 bases, and 15 bases lay in between. Germline assignment: CDR1 SQVTM and CDR2 ANQGSEA.

The chain couples TRBV5-5 to TRBJ2-1; 12 nucleotides match TRBD2. J was trimmed by 8 bases and V by 3 bases; bases with no gene match: 6. CDR3 length: 15 residues. Germline V CDR1 and CDR2: SGHKS, YYEKEE (reference sequence). DNA of the CDR3: TGTGCCAGCAGCTCGGGACTAGCGGGCGGCTATGAGCAGTTCTTC. Encoded protein: CASSSGLAGGYEQFF.

This clonotype was detected once. This chain links TRBV28 with TRBJ1-2; 7 nucleotides align to TRBD1. The germline CDR1 and CDR2 sequences are MDHEN and SYDVKM. The ends lost 3 bases at V and 5 bases at J; junction bases unmatched: 12. The CDR3 consists of 16 residues. The CDR3 region is CASSFLPTGAGYGYTF. The CDR3 bases are TGTGCCAGCAGTTTTCTACCCACAGGGGCTGGGTATGGCTACACCTTC.

The chain recombines TRBV27 with TRBJ2-5; weak D call: TRBD1 (6 bases). Germline loops: CDR1 MNHEY, CDR2 SMNVEV (reference sequence). Trimming took off 5 bases at V and 5 bases at J, with 15 bases between the two ends. The CDR3 runs to 14 residues. This CDR3 reads CASSADSAGETQYF. CDR3 sequence (DNA): TGTGCCAGCAGTGCGGACAGTGCCGGTGAGACCCAGTACTTC.

By share, this clonotype counts as medium-sized. This rearrangement joins TRBV2 to TRBJ2-2; 8 bases map to TRBD1. Germline CDR1 reads SNHLY; CDR2 reads FYNNEI. The J segment lost 1 base and the V segment lost 4 bases, leaving 2 bases of the junction unmatched. The CDR3 is 15 amino acids. In DNA form, the CDR3 reads TGTGCCAGCAGTGGGACAGGGATGAACACCGGGGAGCTGTTTTTT. Protein: CASSGTGMNTGELFF.

This clonotype was picked up many times. The chain recombines TRBV20-1 with TRBJ2-3; 10 bases match TRBD2. The length of the CDR3 is 16 residues. The V segment lost 8 bases and the J segment 5 bases; nucleotides outside the gene matches: 16. Germline values: CDR1 DFQATT, CDR2 SNEGSKA (reference sequence). The CDR3 coding sequence is TGCAGTTCAAAAAGAAAGAGCGGGGGGGCCCAAGATACGCAGTATTTT. The encoded protein is CSSKRKSGGAQDTQYF.

The gene calls are TRBV19 and TRBJ2-3; D might be TRBD2 (6 bases). V was shortened by 6 bases and J by 6 bases, with 7 bases between the two germline ends. From germline, CDR1 is LNHDA and CDR2 SQIVND (reference sequence). The CDR3 consists of 11 residues. DNA for the CDR3: TGTGCCAGTAGCGCGGGGGATACGCAGTATTTT. This sequence encodes CASSAGDTQYF. The full variable domain, rest sourced from reference TRBV19 and TRBJ2-3, is DGGITQSPKYLFRKEGQNVTLSCEQNLNHDAMYWYRQDPGQGLRLIYYSQIVNDFQKGDIAEGYSVSREKKESFPLTVTSAQKNPTAFYLCASSAGDTQYFGPGTRLTVL.

This clonotype rates as medium-sized (0.01 to 0.1%). The chain has TRBV6-4 and TRBJ2-2, with a weak D call TRBD1 (7 bases). CDR1 and CDR2 from the germline V gene are MRHNA and SNTAGT. Trimming removed 3 bases from V and 4 bases from J, with 12 bases in between. This CDR3 has 15 residues. The DNA of the CDR3 is TGTGCCAGCAGTGAAAGCAGGGGGGTCACCGGGGAGCTGTTTTTT. Translated: CASSESRGVTGELFF.

By share, this clonotype counts as medium-sized. The chain joins TRBV14 to TRBJ2-1, with D unresolved. CDR3 length: 16 amino acids. The V gene's germline CDR1 is SGHDN and CDR2 FVKESK. V was trimmed by 0 bases and J by 7 bases, leaving 16 bases between them. CDR3: CASSQDLTSADNEQFF. CDR3 DNA sequence: TGTGCCAGCAGCCAAGATCTTACCTCCGCGGATAATGAGCAGTTCTTC. The full variable domain, with the rest looked up from reference TRBV14 and TRBJ2-1, is EAGVTQFPSHSVIEKGQTVTLRCDPISGHDNLYWYRRVMGKEIKFLLHFVKESKQDESGMPNNRFLAERTGGTYSTLKVQPAELEDSGVYFCASSQDLTSADNEQFFGPGTRLTVL.

This chain connects TRBV6-5 to TRBJ1-1; D perhaps matches TRBD1 (6 bases). The V end lost 9 bases, the J end lost 3 bases, and 8 bases lay between the germline ends. This CDR3 contains 11 residues. The germline gives CDR1 MNHEY, CDR2 SVGAGI. The CDR3 protein is CASYRDTEAFF. In DNA form, the CDR3 reads TGTGCCAGTTACAGGGACACTGAAGCTTTCTTT.

A remark on this clonotype: One end of the junction is discordant with germline, which a read error may explain. The chain uses TRBV2 and TRBJ2-2; 9 bases fit TRBD1. Germline-derived CDR1 and CDR2 are SNHLY and FYNNEI. CDR3 length: 17 residues. CDR3 loop: CVSSDSPDRGNTGELFF. DNA of the CDR3: TGTGTCAGCAGTGATAGCCCGGACAGGGGGAACACCGGGGAGCTGTTTTTT.